This T cell receptor beta chain was retrieved from a study of shared clonotypes between healthy human individuals. The wider study: CD4 naive and memory got three plates each, CD8 naive two, CD8 memory one.

The protocol was immunoSEQ multiplex PCR, while the TCRdb copy is restricted to in-frame clones and leaves out a portion. Seen here are 2 million to 2.5 million clones, 85% to 95% observed once, and the top ten hold under 0.45%. Healthy and HIV-negative, the adult donors had no recent acute infections or vaccinations. The germline V and J ends were trimmed by 11 bases and 7 bases, with 21 bases remaining between them. Germline V CDR1 and CDR2: LGHNA, YNFKEQ. The CDR3 extends over 14 amino acids. The clonotype comes from a man between 18 and 29 years old in good health. Some clones in this sample may be carry-over from other donors' samples. The specimen was naive CD4+ T cells from PBMCs. As to subset: CD45RA+ positively selected. The chain has TRBV4-2 and TRBJ2-1; D possibly corresponds to TRBD1 (5 bases). CDR3 nucleotides: TGTGCCGTAGGGGCCCTGGGCTCACTGAATGAGCAGTTCTTC. Encoded protein: CAVGALGSLNEQFF.